The TCR beta chain described here comes from a study of cytomegalovirus exposure and HLA in healthy donors. Turning to the study itself: Of fewer than 450 genotyped donors, roughly 86% clustered with self-reported Caucasian donors.

The PCR used 60 Vbeta and 13 Jbeta primers. Some clones are missing from TCRdb's copy, which holds only in-frame ones; the method was immunoSEQ multiplex PCR. The data show approximately 120,000 clones, 65% to 90% seen once. Trimming pared 1 base from V and 4 bases from J, leaving 16 bases between. Germline CDR1 and CDR2: LNHDA and SQIVND (reference sequence). The CDR3 consists of 16 residues. The J gene is TRBJ1-2, the V gene TRBV19; D uncertain. This TCR came from a woman aged 25 to 39 in good health and CMV-seronegative. What was sequenced was PBMCs. CDR3 nucleotide sequence: TGTGCCAGTAGTATAGGACGGAGCACGTCTGGCTATGGCTACACCTTC. It encodes CASSIGRSTSGYGYTF.